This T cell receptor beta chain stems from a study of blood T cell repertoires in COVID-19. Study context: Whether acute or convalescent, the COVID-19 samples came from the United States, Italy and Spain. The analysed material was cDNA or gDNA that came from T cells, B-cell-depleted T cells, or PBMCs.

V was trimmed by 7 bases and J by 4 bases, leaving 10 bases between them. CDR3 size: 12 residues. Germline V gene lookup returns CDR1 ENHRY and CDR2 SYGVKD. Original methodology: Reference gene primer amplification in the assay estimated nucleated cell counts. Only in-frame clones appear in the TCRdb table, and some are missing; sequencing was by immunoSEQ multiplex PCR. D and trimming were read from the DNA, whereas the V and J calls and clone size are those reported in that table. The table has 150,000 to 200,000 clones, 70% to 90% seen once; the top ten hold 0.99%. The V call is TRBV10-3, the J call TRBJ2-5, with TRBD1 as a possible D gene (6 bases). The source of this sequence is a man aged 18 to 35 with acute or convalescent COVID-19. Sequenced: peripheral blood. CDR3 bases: TGTGCCATCAAGGACAGTCGAGAGACCCAGTACTTC. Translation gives CAIKDSRETQYF.